Shown below are 8 T cell receptor beta chains from a single sample sequenced in a study of T cells in localized non-small cell lung cancer. Produced via immunoSEQ multiplex PCR; TCRdb's table is partial and in-frame only. This sample has 90,000 to 100,000 clones, with roughly 91% found just once. The source material was PBMCs, sampled before any cancer treatment. The receptors come from a woman aged 40 to 75 with stage II squamous cell lung carcinoma.

This clone was observed once. The chain couples TRBV5-6 to TRBJ2-1; TRBD2 agrees at 8 bases. Germline V gene sequence: CDR1 SGHDT, CDR2 YYEEEE. The CDR3 contains 15 residues. The V segment lost 3 bases and the J segment 0 bases; nucleotides outside the gene matches: 2. The CDR3 reads CASSSLAASYNEQFF. CDR3 DNA sequence: TGTGCCAGCAGCTCACTAGCGGCCTCCTACAATGAGCAGTTCTTC.

V usage is TRBV4-1 and J usage is TRBJ1-1; a weak D match, TRBD1 (6 bases). Germline CDR1 MGHRA, CDR2 YSYEKL. CDR3 length equals 15 residues. V was shortened by 1 base and J by 5 bases, with 14 bases between the two germline ends. CDR3: CASSQGQGISTEAFF. CDR3 sequence (DNA): TGCGCCAGCAGCCAAGGCCAGGGGATTTCAACTGAAGCTTTCTTT.

This chain links TRBV6-1 with TRBJ1-3, with TRBD1 as a possible D gene (5 bases). The germline V gene encodes CDR1 MNHNS and CDR2 SASEGT. Trimming took off 2 bases at V and 0 bases at J, with 17 bases between the two ends. The CDR3 length is 18 residues. CDR3 in amino acids: CASSEWSGRTFSGNTIYF. The DNA of the CDR3 is TGTGCCAGCAGTGAATGGAGCGGCAGGACATTCTCTGGAAACACCATATATTTT.

The gene calls are TRBV5-6 and TRBJ2-7; perhaps TRBD2 as D (6 bases). Germline V gives CDR1 SGHDT, CDR2 YYEEEE. The CDR3 has 15 residues. V was trimmed by 3 bases and J by 6 bases, leaving 19 bases between them. As DNA, the CDR3 is TGTGCCAGCAGCTCGGGAGTCACGGGGAAACCCGAGCAGTACTTC. Encoded protein: CASSSGVTGKPEQYF.

The chain links TRBV5-6 to TRBJ1-5; no clear D gene. This CDR3 spans 15 amino acids. The germline V and J ends were trimmed by 2 bases and 0 bases, with 9 bases remaining between them. Germline V gene lookup returns CDR1 SGHDT and CDR2 YYEEEE. This chain's CDR3 is CASSFYGYSNQPQHF. The CDR3 coding sequence is TGTGCCAGCAGCTTTTACGGCTATAGCAATCAGCCCCAGCATTTT. The variable domain in full, completed from reference TRBV5-6 and TRBJ1-5, reads DAGVTQSPTHLIKTRGQQVTLRCSPKSGHDTVSWYQQALGQGPQFIFQYYEEEERQRGNFPDRFSGHQFPNYSSELNVNALLLGDSALYLCASSFYGYSNQPQHFGDGTRLSIL.

The CDR3 loop reads CASNPGAGDFTIYF. In DNA, the CDR3 is TGTGCCAGCAATCCCGGGGCCGGAGATTTCACCATATATTTT. The chain has TRBV6-6 and TRBJ1-3, with D perhaps matching TRBD1 (5 bases). From germline, CDR1 is MNHNY and CDR2 SVGAGI (reference sequence). The V end was cut by 7 bases, the J end by 9 bases, with 19 bases between. The CDR3 has 14 amino acids.

The chain couples TRBV29-1 to TRBJ2-2; 8 positions match TRBD2. The V gene's germline CDR1 is SQVTM and CDR2 ANQGSEA. The CDR3 is 12 amino acids. V dropped 7 bases and J dropped 5; count of bases not matched to a gene: 3. CDR3 in amino acids: CSAGGGTGELFF. In nucleotides, the CDR3 is TGCAGCGCTGGCGGGGGGACCGGGGAGCTGTTTTTT.

V is TRBV6-5 and J is TRBJ1-1; D is ambiguous. The CDR3 has 12 residues. Trimming removed 5 bases from V and 6 bases from J, with 10 bases in between. From germline, CDR1 is MNHEY and CDR2 SVGAGI. CDR3 region: CASSADWSEAFF. CDR3 DNA: TGTGCCAGCAGTGCGGATTGGTCTGAAGCTTTCTTT.